What follows describes a single TCR beta chain. The record originates from a study of control samples from healthy donors and cancer patients. TCRdb keeps only in-frame clones here, not all; method: immunoSEQ multiplex PCR. The sample carries 95,000 to 150,000 clones, roughly 84% recorded once. V lost 3 bases and J lost 1; bases outside the gene matches: 5. Germline lookup yields CDR1 KGHSH and CDR2 LQKENI. The CDR3 sequence is 15 residues long. This receptor was obtained from a man in his late teens or twenties in good health. The sequenced sample consisted of blood. The chain employs TRBV18 and TRBJ1-1, with 7 positions matching TRBD1. In DNA form, the CDR3 reads TGTGCCAGCTCACCGGGTGCAGGGGGGAACACTGAAGCTTTCTTT. Translation gives CASSPGAGGNTEAFF.